A single sample is the source of the 30 T cell receptor beta chains below, sequenced in a study of high-grade serous ovarian cancer treatment subgroups. Tumor samples were taken before definitive surgery or chemotherapy. Sequencing used immunoSEQ multiplex PCR; TCRdb keeps in-frame clones, though not all of them. Here the sample spans several thousand clones, around 78% being singletons. Sequenced input: tumor tissue. These receptors all stem from a human donor with high-grade serous ovarian cancer.

This clone was seen a single time. The chain couples TRBV6-5 to TRBJ2-7; TRBD1 might be the D (6 bases). The CDR3 sequence is 15 residues long. V was shortened by 2 bases and J by 4 bases, with 15 bases between the two germline ends. The V gene's germline CDR1 is MNHEY and CDR2 SVGAGI. The DNA of the CDR3 is TGTGCCAGCAGTTACGTACAGGGCGCAAGTTACGAGCAGTACTTC. This sequence encodes CASSYVQGASYEQYF.

The chain is built from TRBV30 and TRBJ2-1; TRBD2 aligns across 8 bases. The V gene end was trimmed by 5 bases and the J gene end by 5 bases; junction bases not matched to a gene: 11. This CDR3 has 15 amino acids. Germline CDR1 is GTSNPN and CDR2 is SVGIG (reference sequence). The CDR3 nucleotides are TGTGCCTGGCACCCGGGACTAGGGGGAAACAATGAGCAGTTCTTC. The encoded protein is CAWHPGLGGNNEQFF.

As DNA, the CDR3 is TGTGCCAGCTCACTGGGACAGGGCCGAGAGACCCAGTACTTC. Protein sequence: CASSLGQGRETQYF. The gene calls are TRBV18 and TRBJ2-5; 9 bases map to TRBD1. J was trimmed by 4 bases and V by 4 bases; bases with no gene match: 4. Germline V gene data show CDR1 as KGHSH and CDR2 as LQKENI. CDR3 size: 14 residues.

The V call is TRBV6-5, the J call TRBJ1-6; TRBD1 aligns across 10 bases. J lost 8 bases, V lost 0 bases, and 1 base had no gene match. The CDR3 length is 15 residues. The germline V gene has CDR1 MNHEY and CDR2 SVGAGI. The CDR3 DNA reads TGTGCCAGCAGTTACTCGGACAGGGGGGATTCACCCCTCCACTTT. The encoded protein is CASSYSDRGDSPLHF.

This chain links TRBV5-4 with TRBJ2-3, with D unresolved. Germline CDR1 is SGHNT and CDR2 is YYREEE (reference sequence). This CDR3 region has 12 residues. V lost 5 bases to trimming and J lost 4 bases, with 8 bases between them. CDR3 amino acids: CASSPRADTQYF. The CDR3 DNA sequence: TGTGCCAGCAGTCCAAGGGCAGATACGCAGTATTTT.

The chain combines TRBV5-4 with TRBJ1-1; D remains unclear. The CDR3 is 15 amino acids. Trimming shortened V by 0 bases and J by 1 base, and 10 bases separated the two germline ends. CDR1 is SGHNT, CDR2 YYREEE, per germline (reference sequence). This chain's CDR3 is CASSLAGSSNTEAFF. CDR3 DNA: TGTGCCAGCAGCTTGGCCGGCTCCTCGAACACTGAAGCTTTCTTT.

The chain links TRBV4-3 to TRBJ2-5, with 16 bases fitting TRBD2. The CDR3 spans 21 residues. V lost 2 bases, J lost 5 bases, and 17 bases stayed unmatched. From germline, CDR1 is LGHNA and CDR2 YSLEER. The CDR3 protein is CASSQQPPGTSGGGRLETQYF. CDR3 bases: TGCGCCAGCAGCCAACAACCTCCCGGGACTAGCGGGGGGGGTCGTTTGGAGACCCAGTACTTC.

Only a few counts were recorded for this clone. The rearrangement links TRBV7-2 to TRBJ2-5; D not resolved. Germline CDR1 reads SGHTA; CDR2 reads FQGNSA. This CDR3 contains 12 residues. V was clipped by 5 bases and J by 1 base, with 5 bases between them. In DNA, the CDR3 is TGTGCCAGCAGCAGGAGCCAAGAGACCCAGTACTTC. As protein: CASSRSQETQYF.

The V call is TRBV7-6, the J call TRBJ2-3; 13 positions match TRBD2. V shed 5 bases and J 0 bases; nucleotides not matched to a gene: 14. The CDR3 sequence is 20 residues long. CDR1 is SGHVS and CDR2 is FNYEAQ in the germline V gene. The chain's CDR3 is CASSTPPGLAGFSSTDTQYF. The CDR3 DNA sequence: TGTGCCAGCAGCACCCCACCGGGACTAGCGGGGTTTTCTAGCACAGATACGCAGTATTTT.

V and J are TRBV30 and TRBJ1-1; D is unclear. Germline CDR1 reads GTSNPN; CDR2 reads SVGIG (reference sequence). V was clipped by 1 base and J by 7 bases, with 10 bases between them. This CDR3 contains 12 residues. The CDR3 loop reads CAWSEDGFEAFF. In DNA form, the CDR3 reads TGTGCCTGGAGTGAGGACGGGTTTGAAGCTTTCTTT.

The CDR3 region has the DNA TGTGCCAGCAGCCCGACAGGGGGTACGGAGACCCAGTACTTC. Protein: CASSPTGGTETQYF. The chain has TRBV5-6 and TRBJ2-5, with 9 bases matching TRBD1. The J segment lost 5 bases and the V segment lost 4 bases, leaving 6 bases of the junction unmatched. Germline V lookup: CDR1 SGHDT, CDR2 YYEEEE. The CDR3 consists of 14 residues. Together with reference TRBV5-6 and TRBJ2-5, the CDR3 gives the full variable domain: DAGVTQSPTHLIKTRGQQVTLRCSPKSGHDTVSWYQQALGQGPQFIFQYYEEEERQRGNFPDRFSGHQFPNYSSELNVNALLLGDSALYLCASSPTGGTETQYFGPGTRLLVL.

This chain uses TRBV19 with TRBJ2-1, with D perhaps matching TRBD1 or TRBD2 (6 bases each). CDR3 size: 17 residues. The germline V gene encodes CDR1 LNHDA and CDR2 SQIVND (reference sequence). With 3 bases removed from V and 0 bases from J, the gap between germline ends came to 15 bases. In DNA form, the CDR3 reads TGTGCCAGTAGTATTGAGGGGGGAGGTCTCTCCTACAATGAGCAGTTCTTC. Translation: CASSIEGGGLSYNEQFF.

This clone was counted once. The V call is TRBV7-9, the J call TRBJ2-2, with no clear D. Trimming took off 5 bases at V and 3 bases at J, with 10 bases between the two ends. Germline V gene data show CDR1 as SEHNR and CDR2 as FQNEAQ (reference sequence). The length of the CDR3 is 14 residues. CDR3 region: CASSIRRDTGELFF. The DNA for the CDR3 is TGTGCCAGCAGCATCCGCCGAGACACCGGGGAGCTGTTTTTT.

The chain is built from TRBV19 and TRBJ2-2; 7 nucleotides line up with TRBD2. J lost 0 bases, V lost 1 base, and 8 bases had no gene match. CDR1 LNHDA and CDR2 SQIVND come from the germline V gene (reference sequence). This CDR3 contains 18 residues. This CDR3 reads CASSIVGVAGSNTGELFF. DNA for the CDR3: TGTGCCAGTAGTATAGTGGGAGTAGCGGGTTCGAACACCGGGGAGCTGTTTTTT. The full variable domain, completed using reference TRBV19 and TRBJ2-2, is DGGITQSPKYLFRKEGQNVTLSCEQNLNHDAMYWYRQDPGQGLRLIYYSQIVNDFQKGDIAEGYSVSREKKESFPLTVTSAQKNPTAFYLCASSIVGVAGSNTGELFFGEGSRLTVL.

The rearrangement links TRBV6-5 to TRBJ2-2, with D perhaps TRBD1 (6 bases). The CDR3 is made up of 14 amino acids. Trimming cost V 4 bases and J 1 base, with 7 bases left between them. Per the germline V gene, CDR1 is MNHEY and CDR2 is SVGAGI. The CDR3 nucleotides are TGTGCCAGCAGTTCGGACAGGAACACCGGGGAGCTGTTTTTT. Residues: CASSSDRNTGELFF.

The chain uses TRBV11-2 and TRBJ2-5, with D unresolved. Germline CDR1 and CDR2: SGHAT and FQNNGV. This CDR3 is built from 13 residues. V was clipped by 0 bases and J by 4 bases, with 6 bases between them. The CDR3 spells CASSLDILETQYF. In nucleotides, the CDR3 is TGTGCCAGCAGCTTAGATATCTTAGAGACCCAGTACTTC.

In its sample, this clone ranks as large (0.1 to 1%). The chain combines TRBV5-5 with TRBJ1-1; TRBD1 agrees at 12 bases. Looked up from germline, CDR1 is SGHKS and CDR2 is YYEKEE (reference sequence). This CDR3 has 16 residues. The V gene end was trimmed by 4 bases and the J gene end by 7 bases; junction bases not matched to a gene: 11. This chain's CDR3 is CASSPQGTGGWSEAFF. CDR3 DNA: TGTGCCAGCAGCCCTCAAGGGACAGGGGGCTGGAGTGAAGCTTTCTTT.

This clone appeared a single time. The rearrangement links TRBV5-5 to TRBJ1-1; the match to TRBD1 covers 7 bases. Germline assignment: CDR1 SGHKS and CDR2 YYEKEE (reference sequence). Unmatched junction bases numbered 3, after V lost 4 bases and J lost 0 bases. CDR3 size: 14 residues. This CDR3 is CASSLTGLNTEAFF. CDR3 bases: TGTGCCAGCAGCCTGACAGGGTTGAACACTGAAGCTTTCTTT.

The CDR3, as DNA: TGCAGCGTACTGGACCGGGCGGGGGGGCCGCGCAATGAGCAGTTCTTC. The encoded protein is CSVLDRAGGPRNEQFF. The V gene is TRBV29-1, the J gene TRBJ2-1, with 9 bases identical to TRBD2. The V gene end was trimmed by 6 bases and the J gene end by 6 bases; junction bases not matched to a gene: 15. Germline assignment: CDR1 SQVTM and CDR2 ANQGSEA. The CDR3 spans 16 residues.

The chain has TRBV6-4 and TRBJ2-7, with 8 bases fitting TRBD1. Germline V gene data show CDR1 as MRHNA and CDR2 as SNTAGT. This CDR3 has 16 amino acids. Trimming cost V 6 bases and J 4 bases; bases outside gene matches: 14. The CDR3: CASRKGQDREIYEQYF. CDR3 DNA sequence: TGTGCCAGCAGGAAGGGACAGGACCGGGAGATTTACGAGCAGTACTTC.

This clone showed up just once. CDR3 nucleotide sequence: TGTGCCAGCAGTCCTACAGGGCGGGCGGGGTATGGCTACACCTTC. It specifies CASSPTGRAGYGYTF. This sequence joins TRBV2 and TRBJ1-2; TRBD1 is a possible D gene (6 bases). Trimming left V 5 bases short and J 5 bases short, with 18 bases between. This CDR3 contains 15 residues. Germline V gives CDR1 SNHLY, CDR2 FYNNEI.

This chain links TRBV5-6 with TRBJ2-3; D gene uncertain. The germline CDR1 and CDR2 sequences are SGHDT and YYEEEE. The CDR3 has 11 amino acids. V was pared by 3 bases and J by 6 bases, with 5 bases between. CDR3 coding DNA: TGTGCCAGCAGCTGGTCGGATACGCAGTATTTT. Its translation is CASSWSDTQYF.

CDR3 bases: TGTGCCAGCAGCTTAGGGGACGCCTACGAGCAGTACTTC. This codes for CASSLGDAYEQYF. This chain connects TRBV7-6 to TRBJ2-7, with D perhaps being TRBD1 or TRBD2 (5 bases each). This CDR3 is built from 13 residues. V lost 1 base to trimming and J lost 2 bases, with 6 bases between them. Per the germline V gene, CDR1 is SGHVS and CDR2 is FNYEAQ.

The CDR3 DNA reads TGTGCCAGCAGTCATCTAGCGGGAGGTGAGAATGAGCAGTTCTTC. It is translated as CASSHLAGGENEQFF. This chain connects TRBV6-5 to TRBJ2-1; 11 bases map to TRBD2. J lost 7 bases, V lost 5 bases, and 7 bases had no gene match. The CDR3 is made up of 15 amino acids. The germline V gene has CDR1 MNHEY and CDR2 SVGAGI.

This chain uses TRBV7-3 with TRBJ2-7; 11 bases agree with TRBD1. CDR1 and CDR2 from the germline V gene are SGHTA and FQGTGA. The CDR3 is 13 amino acids. With V trimmed by 5 bases and J by 6 bases, 3 bases remained unmatched. DNA of the CDR3: TGTGCCAGCAGCACCGGGACAGGGGGCGAGCAGTACTTC. Translated, it gives CASSTGTGGEQYF.

This clone is large (0.1 to 1%) in the sample. V is TRBV30 and J is TRBJ1-1, with a possible D match to TRBD1 (6 bases). Germline values: CDR1 GTSNPN, CDR2 SVGIG (reference sequence). The CDR3 has 15 residues. The V end was cut by 0 bases, the J end by 1 base, with 12 bases between. Here the CDR3 DNA reads TGTGCCTGGAGTGTCCCCAGGGGTAGGAACACTGAAGCTTTCTTT. This translates into CAWSVPRGRNTEAFF. The full variable domain, its missing parts supplied by reference TRBV30 and TRBJ1-1, is SQTIHQWPATLVQPVGSPLSLECTVEGTSNPNLYWYRQAAGRGLQLLFYSVGIGQISSEVPQNLSASRPQDRQFILSSKKLLLSDSGFYLCAWSVPRGRNTEAFFGQGTRLTVV.

The chain uses TRBV7-6 and TRBJ1-5, with D unclear. Trimming removed 1 base from V and 7 bases from J, with 11 bases in between. CDR3 length: 14 amino acids. From germline, CDR1 is SGHVS and CDR2 FNYEAQ. The CDR3 nucleotides read TGTGCCAGCAGCTTAGGACTGCCTGGCCAGCCCCAGCATTTT. Its protein is CASSLGLPGQPQHF.

The chain uses TRBV5-4 and TRBJ1-2; D perhaps matches TRBD1 (6 bases). Trimming took 6 bases from V and 7 from J, leaving 13 bases between them. The CDR3 consists of 12 residues. CDR1 and CDR2 from the germline V gene are SGHNT and YYREEE (reference sequence). CDR3 amino acids: CASKIQGTGYTF. Here the CDR3 DNA reads TGTGCCAGCAAGATACAGGGAACTGGCTACACCTTC.

The sample holds a few counts of this clone. The chain couples TRBV30 to TRBJ2-5; the D gene is possibly TRBD2 (5 bases). V was cut by 5 bases and J by 2 bases, with 18 bases left in between. The CDR3 length is 15 residues. Germline V gene lookup returns CDR1 GTSNPN and CDR2 SVGIG (reference sequence). CDR3 sequence reads: CAWAPAAWQQETQYF. CDR3 bases: TGTGCCTGGGCCCCAGCGGCCTGGCAGCAAGAGACCCAGTACTTC.

V gene TRBV28 combines with J gene TRBJ2-3; TRBD1 agrees at 8 bases. The CDR3 has 16 amino acids. V gave up 7 bases and J gave up 1 base; unmatched junction bases: 10. Germline V gene data show CDR1 as MDHEN and CDR2 as SYDVKM. Here the CDR3 DNA reads TGTGCCAGCACCGGTCTCCTGGGACAGGGCACAGATACGCAGTATTTT. Residues: CASTGLLGQGTDTQYF.